The rows below give T cell receptor beta chains drawn from one sample of a study of T cell responses to AZD1222 COVID-19 vaccine. The table came from immunoSEQ multiplex PCR; TCRdb's copy has only in-frame clones and leaves some out. The sample has approximately 150,000 clones, about 91% seen once. Sequencing used peripheral blood, obtained 28 days after the second AZD1222 dose. These receptors were taken from an adult who received the AZD1222 COVID-19 vaccine. The CDR3 runs from the conserved cysteine through the conserved F or W. The D gene is left open where the match is weak. Clone sizes are given selectively: once, few, many, or a class where the clone is expanded.

TRBV5-1	TRBJ1-4	.	.	CASSSEATATNEKLFF	TGCGCCAGCAGCTCGGAAGCGACCGCAACTAATGAAAAACTGTTTTTT
TRBV13	TRBJ2-2	TRBD2	.	CASSLSGGDTGELFF	TGTGCCAGCAGCTTAAGCGGGGGGGACACCGGGGAGCTGTTTTTT
TRBV28	TRBJ1-1	TRBD1	.	CASRRGQEANTEAFF	TGTGCCAGCAGGCGGGGACAGGAGGCGAACACTGAAGCTTTCTTT
TRBV5-1	TRBJ1-4	.	.	CASSFRGREEKLFF	TGCGCCAGCAGTTTTCGAGGGAGGGAGGAAAAACTGTTTTTT
TRBV29-1	TRBJ1-5	.	.	CSVTSNSNQPQHF	TGCAGCGTGACGAGTAATAGCAATCAGCCCCAGCATTTT
TRBV29-1	TRBJ1-2	.	.	CSVGGGTNYGYTF	TGCAGCGTGGGAGGGGGGACAAACTATGGCTACACCTTC
TRBV6-5	TRBJ1-2	.	.	CASSYDLSRVSGYTF	TGTGCCAGCAGTTATGACCTTAGTAGGGTTTCGGGCTACACCTTC
TRBV3-1/TRBV3-2	TRBJ1-1	TRBD1	.	CASTLTGVNTEAFF	TGTGCCAGCACCCTGACAGGGGTGAACACTGAAGCTTTCTTT
TRBV28	TRBJ1-2	.	.	CASRSDSYGYTF	TGTGCCAGCAGATCCGATTCGTATGGCTACACCTTC
TRBV19	TRBJ1-4	.	.	CASSPGTATNEKLFF	TGTGCCAGTAGTCCCGGGACGGCAACTAATGAAAAACTGTTTTTT
TRBV5-1	TRBJ1-2	.	.	CASSLSGTNYGYTF	TGCGCCAGCAGCCTGAGCGGGACAAACTATGGCTACACCTTC
TRBV2	TRBJ1-1	.	once	CASSEVGTGGVPEAFF	TGTGCCAGCAGTGAAGTAGGTACAGGTGGGGTACCTGAAGCTTTCTTT
TRBV6-6	TRBJ1-5	.	once	CATTERGGQPQHF	TGTGCCACCACCGAGAGAGGAGGTCAGCCCCAGCATTTT
TRBV5-6	TRBJ2-3	.	.	CASSLYIGASSTDTQYF	TGTGCCAGCAGCTTGTACATAGGGGCTTCAAGCACAGATACGCAGTATTTT
TRBV3-1/TRBV3-2	TRBJ2-5	.	.	CASSQRAGQETQYF	TGTGCCAGCAGCCAACGGGCAGGGCAAGAGACCCAGTACTTC
TRBV5-1	TRBJ1-3	TRBD1	.	CASSLETGSGNTIYF	TGCGCCAGCAGCTTGGAGACAGGGTCTGGAAACACCATATATTTT
TRBV20-1	TRBJ1-5	.	.	CSASPRVAGNQPQHF	TGCAGTGCTAGTCCGCGAGTGGCAGGCAATCAGCCCCAGCATTTT
TRBV7-2	TRBJ1-5	.	.	CASSFAGWGNQPQHF	TGTGCCAGCAGCTTCGCTGGCTGGGGCAATCAGCCCCAGCATTTT
TRBV18	TRBJ1-5	TRBD1	.	CASSPPSGDRRNQPQHF	TGTGCCAGCTCGCCACCTTCAGGGGACAGACGGAATCAGCCCCAGCATTTT
TRBV5-5	TRBJ2-1	.	.	CASSLRVYNEQFF	TGTGCCAGCAGCTTGAGGGTATACAATGAGCAGTTCTTC
TRBV18	TRBJ1-3	.	.	CASSPTPTGLSGNTIYF	TGTGCCAGCTCACCTACGCCGACAGGTCTGTCTGGAAACACCATATATTTT
TRBV6-4	TRBJ2-2	.	once	CASSEAETGELFF	TGTGCCAGCAGTGAGGCTGAAACCGGGGAGCTGTTTTTT
TRBV19	TRBJ2-7	TRBD1	.	CASSATTGWEQYF	TGTGCCAGTAGTGCCACGACAGGGTGGGAGCAGTACTTC
TRBV11-1	TRBJ1-4	TRBD1	.	CASSLARTGEEKLFF	TGTGCCAGCAGCTTAGCCCGGACAGGGGAAGAAAAACTGTTTTTT
TRBV4-1	TRBJ2-7	.	.	CASSHQRGSSYEQYF	TGCGCCAGCAGCCACCAACGGGGAAGCTCCTACGAGCAGTACTTC
TRBV15	TRBJ1-2	.	.	CATSRDATSAYNYGYTF	TGTGCCACCAGCAGAGATGCGACGTCAGCTTATAACTATGGCTACACCTTC
TRBV30	TRBJ2-5	.	.	CAWSVDLVGETQYF	TGTGCCTGGAGTGTCGATCTAGTTGGAGAGACCCAGTACTTC
TRBV10-1	TRBJ2-2	.	.	CASSPGLIDLTANTGELFF	TGCGCCAGCAGCCCCGGTCTAATCGACCTGACAGCGAACACCGGGGAGCTGTTTTTT
TRBV19	TRBJ1-2	TRBD1	.	CASSGTVGAIYGYTF	TGTGCCAGTAGCGGGACAGTGGGAGCTATCTATGGCTACACCTTC
TRBV12-3/TRBV12-4	TRBJ1-5	.	.	CASSPPIQPQHF	TGTGCCAGCAGTCCCCCCATCCAGCCCCAGCATTTT
TRBV5-1	TRBJ2-5	.	.	CASSVQETQYF	TGCGCCAGCAGCGTCCAAGAGACCCAGTACTTC
TRBV19	TRBJ1-2	.	.	CASSIDGADSLYGYTF	TGTGCCAGTAGTATAGACGGGGCCGATTCTCTCTATGGCTACACCTTC
TRBV4-1	TRBJ1-1	.	.	CASSQPARNTEAFF	TGCGCCAGCAGCCAACCAGCCAGGAACACTGAAGCTTTCTTT
TRBV7-9	TRBJ2-3	.	.	CASSSTTFRDTQYF	TGTGCCAGCAGCTCCACAACTTTCCGGGATACGCAGTATTTT
TRBV7-8	TRBJ1-5	.	.	CASSSGGADPNLGPQHF	TGTGCCAGCAGCTCCGGGGGGGCAGACCCCAATTTAGGGCCCCAGCATTTT
TRBV2	TRBJ1-1	.	.	CASRGGVGTEAFF	TGTGCCAGCAGGGGCGGCGTGGGCACTGAAGCTTTCTTT
TRBV4-1	TRBJ1-3	TRBD1	.	CASSLLSGQLLSGNTIYF	TGCGCCAGCAGCCTACTATCGGGACAGCTACTCTCTGGAAACACCATATATTTT